This T cell receptor (beta chain) was obtained from a study of TIL therapy for anti-PD-1-resistant metastatic lung cancer (dated by TCRdb to the early 2020s). Some background on the complete study: Tumors were harvested before any PD-1/PD-L1 blockade; patients then received nivolumab, and those progressing received lymphodepletion, expanded TIL infusion and IL-2. T cell receptor beta sequencing of tumor and peripheral blood served to follow clonotypes across the tumor, the expanded TIL product, and serial blood samples. Across the cohort, whole-exome sequencing showed a median non-synonymous tumor mutation burden of under 1.8 mutations per megabase. Among the enrolled patients, the median age was 54 years (range about 38-75), and the median tumor PD-L1 proportion score was roughly 6%. Most of the cohort had lung adenocarcinoma, including a few EGFR-mutant tumors and two ALK-rearranged tumors, and half of the patients were either current or former smokers. Beyond this particular receptor, the publication reports: The study protocol defined all tumor marker inferences as exploratory. The baseline peripheral repertoire was partially replaced by infused TIL clonotypes, which then decayed over months, and no apparent association between persistence and response was found. Generalizability was limited because the cohort was highly selected, with more treatment-naive, never-smoker and oncogene-addicted patients included than is typical.

On this clone itself: Its antigen is unknown. No base quality information exists; no much larger clone differs at one position.

A distance of 14 bases separates the germline ends of V and J, which lose 6 bases and 5 bases respectively. Reading the germline V gene (reference sequence) gives CDR1 LNHNV and CDR2 YYDKDF. The CDR3, from cysteine to phenylalanine, totals 14 residues. The kept DNA is CDR3 alone, 42 bases in frame from the first base. The immunoSEQ v3 hsTCRB kit was used to amplify TCR beta CDR3 regions from genomic DNA through bias-controlled multiplex PCR. TCR libraries were sequenced on an Illumina NextSeq 500 to around 2.2 million read pairs for survey level or about 5-6.5 million for deep level. The published analysis was carried out like this. V, D and J genes were assigned, non-productive sequences were removed, and clonality was reported by immunoSEQ Analyzer software. Repertoires were compared by productive Simpson clonality and by the Morisita overlap index of productive TRB rearrangements between infused TIL and blood. The absolute count of a clonotype in blood was estimated by multiplying the lymphocyte count by the CD3+ fraction and by the productive frequency of the clone. TCRdb stores this immuneACCESS table with in-frame sequences only. Part of the clones is absent; in the studies checked, under half of the shortfall reflects unresolved V genes, and no reason is known for the rest. D and trimming come from the DNA, and the V and J calls and clone size come from that table. This sample has approximately 15,000 clones in its table, and 86% of those were observed once. The biggest ten clones account for about 0.9% of the sample.

The time point label on this specimen signifies: pre-treatment sample, taken before nivolumab and TIL therapy. Between late 2017 and January 2020, a dual-center phase I trial enrolled adults who had stage 4 NSCLC. The samples were obtained from a phase I trial that was single-arm and open-label and tested tumor-infiltrating lymphocyte therapy combined with nivolumab in advanced non-small cell lung cancer. Blood mononuclear cells from EDTA tubes were separated on a Ficoll gradient and snap-frozen as pellets, and DNA was extracted from the cells using a Qiagen mini-prep kit. The sequence is built from TRBV15 and TRBJ2-1; D gene: possibly TRBD2, on 5 matching bases. The sequenced sample was blood, obtained at baseline. The receptor was derived from a person between 30 and 80 years old with non-small cell lung cancer. The sequenced DNA is TGTGCCACCAGGCTGGGCGGGTCCCACAATGAGCAGTTCTTC. Its translation reads: CATRLGGSHNEQFF.